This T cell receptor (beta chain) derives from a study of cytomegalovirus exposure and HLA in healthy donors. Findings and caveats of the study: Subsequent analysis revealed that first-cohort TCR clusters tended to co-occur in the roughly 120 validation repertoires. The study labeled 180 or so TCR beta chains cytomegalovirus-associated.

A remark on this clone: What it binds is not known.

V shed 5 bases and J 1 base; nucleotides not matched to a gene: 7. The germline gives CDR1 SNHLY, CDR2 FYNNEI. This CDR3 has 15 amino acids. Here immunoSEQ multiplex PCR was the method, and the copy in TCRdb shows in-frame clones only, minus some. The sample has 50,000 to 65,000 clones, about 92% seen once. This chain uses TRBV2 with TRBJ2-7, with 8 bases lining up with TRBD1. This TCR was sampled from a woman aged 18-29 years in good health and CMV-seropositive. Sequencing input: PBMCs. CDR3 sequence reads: CASSPDRGLSYEQYF. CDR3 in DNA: TGTGCCAGCAGTCCCGACAGGGGATTATCCTACGAGCAGTACTTC.